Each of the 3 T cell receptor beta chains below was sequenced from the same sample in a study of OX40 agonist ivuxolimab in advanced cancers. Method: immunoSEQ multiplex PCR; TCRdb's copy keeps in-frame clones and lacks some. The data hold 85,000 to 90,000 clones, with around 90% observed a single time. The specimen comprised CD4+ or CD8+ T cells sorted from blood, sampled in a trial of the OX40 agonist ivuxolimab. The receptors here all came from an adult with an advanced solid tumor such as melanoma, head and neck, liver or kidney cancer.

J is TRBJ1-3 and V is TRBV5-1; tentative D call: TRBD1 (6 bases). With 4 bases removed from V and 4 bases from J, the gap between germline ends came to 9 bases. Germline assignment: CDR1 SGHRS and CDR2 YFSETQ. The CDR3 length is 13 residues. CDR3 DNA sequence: TGCGCCAGCAGCCGGGACACAGGAAACACCATATATTTT. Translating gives CASSRDTGNTIYF. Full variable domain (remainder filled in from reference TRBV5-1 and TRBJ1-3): KAGVTQTPRYLIKTRGQQVTLSCSPISGHRSVSWYQQTPGQGLQFLFEYFSETQRNKGNFPGRFSGRQFSNSRSEMNVSTLELGDSALYLCASSRDTGNTIYFGEGSWLTVV.

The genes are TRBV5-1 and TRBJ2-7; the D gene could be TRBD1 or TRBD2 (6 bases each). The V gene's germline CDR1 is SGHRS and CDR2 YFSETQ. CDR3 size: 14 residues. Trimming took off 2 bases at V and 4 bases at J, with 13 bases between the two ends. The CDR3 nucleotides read TGCGCCAGCAGCTTCGTGCGGGGACATTACGAGCAGTACTTC. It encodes CASSFVRGHYEQYF.

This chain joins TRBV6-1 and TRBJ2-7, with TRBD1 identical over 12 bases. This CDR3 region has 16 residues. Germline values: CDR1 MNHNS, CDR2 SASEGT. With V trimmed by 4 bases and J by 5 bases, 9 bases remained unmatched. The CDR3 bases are TGTGCCAGCAGTGCCCGGGACAGGGGGCTTCTAAACGAGCAGTACTTC. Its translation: CASSARDRGLLNEQYF.